This TCR beta chain was obtained from a study of T cell changes during pregnancy in multiple sclerosis. Sequencing was performed with immunoSEQ multiplex PCR; in TCRdb, only in-frame clones are kept and a portion is missing. The sample records 65,000 to 85,000 clones, approximately 95% being singletons. The source material was CD4+ T cells from peripheral blood mononuclear cells, sampled after pregnancy. The sequence derives from a female donor with multiple sclerosis, enrolled in a pregnancy study.

CDR3 nucleotide sequence: TGCGCCAGCAGCCGGTGGACTACCTACAATGAGCAGTTCTTC. It is translated as CASSRWTTYNEQFF. The rearrangement joins TRBV4-3 to TRBJ2-1; weak D call: TRBD2 (6 bases). V was shortened by 4 bases and J by 2 bases, with 9 bases between the two germline ends. Germline loops: CDR1 LGHNA, CDR2 YSLEER. CDR3 length equals 14 residues.